The sample holds a few counts of the clone carrying this T cell receptor beta chain. The antigen is undetermined. A read error may explain this, as a much larger clone is one base away. This record comes from a study of molecular identifiers for immune sequencing clone quantification. General study results and limits: Barcode collisions between identical TCR molecules could shrink estimates of highly expanded clone sizes. Clonotypes surpassing 20 RNA copies contained over 97% of effector molecules, versus under 1% in naive cells.

V lost 8 bases, J lost 1 base, and 2 bases lay in between. The CDR3 length is 11 residues. Bulk TCR library preparation followed previously described methods with listed TCR primers. TCRdb reanalysed the PCR reads using MiXCR and keeps one entry per CDR3 protein. The sample includes about half a million distinct CDR3 sequences, roughly 26% of them seen just once. The CD8+CD4-CCR7+CD45RA+ phenotype defined the sorted naive CD8 T cells. The sequence came from a human donor in good health. Some libraries in this study had Jurkat cell RNA spiked in. Sample: naive CD8+ T cells from blood, with Jurkat cell RNA spiked in. Subset indicated: FACS-sorted CD8+CD4-CCR7+CD45RA+ naive T cells. This chain connects TRBV12-3 or TRBV12-4 to TRBJ2-2; D call uncertain. The CDR3 sequence is CASGNTGELFF. The CDR3, as DNA: TGTGCCAGCGGGAACACCGGGGAGCTGTTTTTT.